These 20 T cell receptor beta chains were sequenced from one sample in a study of somatic mutations in cytotoxic T cells in rheumatoid arthritis. Data came from immunoSEQ multiplex PCR; TCRdb stores just in-frame clones and leaves some out. Here the sample spans 20,000 or so clones, roughly four fifths being singletons. The sequenced material came from CD8+ T cells sorted from blood. These receptors came from a woman aged 45 to 65 in good health.

The chain joins TRBV2 to TRBJ1-5; no clear D. Germline V gives CDR1 SNHLY, CDR2 FYNNEI. This CDR3 has 15 residues. With 4 bases removed from V and 3 bases from J, the gap between germline ends came to 13 bases. The CDR3: CASSAATDFNQPQHF. The CDR3 nucleotides are TGTGCCAGCAGTGCCGCGACGGACTTCAATCAGCCCCAGCATTTT.

The J gene is TRBJ1-1, the V gene TRBV11-2, with D uncertain. The CDR3 loop spans 16 amino acids. Germline values: CDR1 SGHAT, CDR2 FQNNGV. Trimming left V 0 bases short and J 0 bases short, with 11 bases between. The CDR3 sequence is CASSLDFGDMNTEAFF. CDR3 DNA sequence: TGTGCCAGCAGCTTAGACTTTGGCGACATGAACACTGAAGCTTTCTTT.

This clone was detected once. The rearrangement joins TRBV27 to TRBJ2-7, with 10 bases matching TRBD2. Germline trimming cut 3 bases from V and 5 bases from J; bases unmatched to any gene: 10. Germline CDR1 MNHEY, CDR2 SMNVEV (reference sequence). CDR3 length: 16 amino acids. The CDR3 is CASSFPASGSWHEQYF. Here the CDR3 DNA reads TGTGCCAGCAGTTTTCCCGCTAGCGGGAGTTGGCACGAGCAGTACTTC.

This chain links TRBV29-1 with TRBJ1-2; D unclear. Germline V gene lookup returns CDR1 SQVTM and CDR2 ANQGSEA. This CDR3 has 14 amino acids. The ends were cut back, 0 bases at V and 1 base at J, with 9 bases in the middle. The CDR3 region has the DNA TGCAGCGTTGAAGATCAGTACAGTAACTATGGCTACACCTTC. Protein sequence: CSVEDQYSNYGYTF.

CDR3 DNA sequence: TGTGCCTCCCGGGATAACGTGGACGAGCAGTACTTC. This translates into CASRDNVDEQYF. The chain links TRBV2 to TRBJ2-7; tentatively, D is TRBD2 (5 bases). The CDR3 sequence is 12 residues long. Deletions cut 11 bases from V and 5 bases from J, with 16 bases between. Per germline, CDR1 SNHLY and CDR2 FYNNEI.

This chain links TRBV9 with TRBJ1-2; 7 nucleotides match TRBD1. Germline-derived CDR1 and CDR2 are SGDLS and YYNGEE. The length of the CDR3 is 12 residues. Losses at the gene ends were 3 bases for V and 8 bases for J; bases not matched to a gene: 4. The CDR3 nucleotides are TGTGCCAGCAGCGCACAGGGGCGAGGCTACACCTTC. Translated: CASSAQGRGYTF.

This clone has just a few counts. V and J are TRBV4-1 and TRBJ2-7; a possible D gene is TRBD2 (6 bases). The CDR3 runs 16 residues. Trimming took off 2 bases at V and 2 bases at J, with 16 bases between the two ends. Germline lookup yields CDR1 MGHRA and CDR2 YSYEKL. The CDR3 coding sequence is TGCGCCAGCAGCCAAAACCCGGGACTGACACCCTACGAGCAGTACTTC. Its translation: CASSQNPGLTPYEQYF.

This chain links TRBV30 with TRBJ2-7, with 9 positions matching TRBD1. Trimming removed 5 bases from V and 1 base from J; junction bases left unmatched: 0. Germline V gives CDR1 GTSNPN, CDR2 SVGIG (reference sequence). CDR3 length: 12 amino acids. CDR3 DNA: TGTGCCTGGGGACAGGGGTCCTACGAGCAGTACTTC. Translating gives CAWGQGSYEQYF.

The genes are TRBV4-3 and TRBJ2-2; the D is unclear. CDR1 is LGHNA and CDR2 is YSLEER in the germline V gene. Deletions cut 0 bases from V and 3 bases from J, with 8 bases between. The CDR3 sequence is 15 residues long. The CDR3 DNA reads TGCGCCAGCAGCCAAGAGCACACAGACACCGGGGAGCTGTTTTTT. Translation: CASSQEHTDTGELFF.

This chain uses TRBV6-6 with TRBJ2-7; 7 positions match TRBD2. The junction had 8 bases not matched to a gene; V was cut back by 6 bases and J by 0 bases. The CDR3 spans 15 residues. Germline CDR1 and CDR2: MNHNY and SVGAGI (reference sequence). CDR3 nucleotides: TGTGCCAGCAGCCCGGGGCGGGGGAGCTCCTACGAGCAGTACTTC. It codes for CASSPGRGSSYEQYF.

The rearrangement uses TRBV14 and TRBJ2-1; 12 bases are a match to TRBD1. This CDR3 is 15 amino acids long. V shed 3 bases and J 7 bases; nucleotides not matched to a gene: 4. Germline-derived CDR1 and CDR2 are SGHDN and FVKESK. The CDR3 protein is CASSHGTGGANEQFF. CDR3 DNA sequence: TGTGCCAGCAGCCATGGGACAGGGGGCGCGAATGAGCAGTTCTTC.

The J gene is TRBJ1-1, the V gene TRBV30, with D possibly being TRBD1 (5 bases). Trimming removed 0 bases from V and 0 bases from J, with 11 bases in between. This CDR3 is 15 amino acids long. Germline assignment: CDR1 GTSNPN and CDR2 SVGIG (reference sequence). This CDR3 reads CAWSVPGTLNTEAFF. The CDR3 DNA follows: TGTGCCTGGAGTGTCCCAGGGACCCTGAACACTGAAGCTTTCTTT.

The CDR3 protein is CASSRGLADYEQYF. The CDR3 bases are TGTGCCAGCAGCCGAGGGCTAGCAGACTACGAGCAGTACTTC. The genes are TRBV27 and TRBJ2-7, with a possible D match to TRBD2 (5 bases). The ends were cut back, 6 bases at V and 3 bases at J, with 15 bases in the middle. The germline CDR1 and CDR2 sequences are MNHEY and SMNVEV (reference sequence). This CDR3 region has 14 residues.

The chain employs TRBV4-3 and TRBJ2-1, with 8 nucleotides matching TRBD2. Trimming removed 4 bases from V and 6 bases from J; junction bases left unmatched: 8. CDR1 and CDR2 from the germline V gene are LGHNA and YSLEER. This CDR3 comprises 15 residues. The CDR3 spells CASSPQAGDFNEQFF. The CDR3 DNA is TGCGCCAGCAGCCCTCAAGCGGGGGACTTCAATGAGCAGTTCTTC.

This clone was counted a few times. The chain carries TRBV5-6 and TRBJ2-7; tentatively, D is TRBD2 (5 bases). V was cut by 4 bases and J by 0 bases, with 11 bases left in between. The CDR3 spans 14 residues. Germline lookup yields CDR1 SGHDT and CDR2 YYEEEE. Here the CDR3 reads CASSQDGNSYEQYF. The CDR3 coding sequence is TGTGCCAGCAGCCAGGACGGGAACTCCTACGAGCAGTACTTC.

This rearrangement joins TRBV6-1 to TRBJ2-7; D call uncertain. Trimming stripped 5 bases from V and 2 bases from J, with 13 bases between. Germline V lookup: CDR1 MNHNS, CDR2 SASEGT. The CDR3 extends over 14 amino acids. CDR3 bases: TGTGCCAGCAGTATCGGACCTGTTCCCTACGAGCAGTACTTC. It translates to CASSIGPVPYEQYF.

This clone has just a few counts. V is TRBV5-6 and J is TRBJ2-7; D call uncertain. There are 12 residues in the CDR3. The germline CDR1 and CDR2 sequences are SGHDT and YYEEEE. Trimming shortened V by 1 base and J by 3 bases, and 5 bases separated the two germline ends. CDR3 sequence (DNA): TGTGCCAGCAGCTTGAATCTCTACGAGCAGTACTTC. This translates into CASSLNLYEQYF. The whole variable domain, filled in from reference TRBV5-6 and TRBJ2-7, reads DAGVTQSPTHLIKTRGQQVTLRCSPKSGHDTVSWYQQALGQGPQFIFQYYEEEERQRGNFPDRFSGHQFPNYSSELNVNALLLGDSALYLCASSLNLYEQYFGPGTRLTVT.

The CDR3 nucleotides are TGTGCCAGCAGTTTGGAGCGGGTTAACACCGGGGAGCTGTTTTTT. Its translation is CASSLERVNTGELFF. The J gene is TRBJ2-2, the V gene TRBV27; weak D call: TRBD2 (6 bases). The CDR3 covers 15 residues. Between the trimmed V and J ends, which lost 3 bases and 2 bases, there was a span of 10 bases. The V gene's germline CDR1 is MNHEY and CDR2 SMNVEV (reference sequence).

This clone was seen a few times. J is TRBJ1-1 and V is TRBV19; perhaps TRBD1 as D (5 bases). This CDR3 comprises 14 residues. V was shortened by 2 bases and J by 5 bases, with 12 bases between the two germline ends. The V gene's germline CDR1 is LNHDA and CDR2 SQIVND (reference sequence). In nucleotides, the CDR3 is TGTGCCAGTAGTATAACGGGACGTTTTACTGAAGCTTTCTTT. Amino acids: CASSITGRFTEAFF.

To note about this clone: In the same sample, other DNA sequences code for this CDR3. The chain couples TRBV11-2 to TRBJ1-1; 8 nucleotides align to TRBD1. Germline V CDR1 and CDR2: SGHAT, FQNNGV. J gave up 0 bases and V 6 bases, and 6 bases lay outside the gene matches. This CDR3 has 15 residues. Here the CDR3 DNA reads TGTGCCAGCAGTCCATGGACAGGGATGAACACTGAAGCTTTCTTT. It specifies CASSPWTGMNTEAFF.